Following are 27 T cell receptor beta chains from one sample sequenced in a study of circulating CD8 cells and anti-PD-1 response in melanoma. Live CD3+CD8+TCRalphabeta+ cells were sorted into four subsets by PD-1 and/or TIGIT. TCR libraries were prepared from 15 ng of total RNA with the QIAseq Immune Repertoire TCR panel. TCRdb recomputed calls from the reads with MiXCR, one row per CDR3 protein. The repertoire includes under 1,000 distinct CDR3 sequences, 6% to 7% of them detected once, and around 7% sits in the top ten. The sample was CD8+ T cells from PBMCs, taken at baseline or after one month of anti-PD-1 therapy (not recorded which). All receptors derive from a human donor with melanoma.

Sample share makes this clonotype large. This chain joins TRBV2 and TRBJ2-2, with D possibly being TRBD2 (6 bases). The V end lost 7 bases, the J end lost 5 bases, and 14 bases lay between the germline ends. This CDR3 comprises 14 residues. Germline V gene sequence: CDR1 SNHLY, CDR2 FYNNEI. The CDR3 sequence is CASTHGSATGELFF. CDR3 coding DNA: TGTGCCAGCACCCACGGGAGTGCGACCGGGGAGCTGTTTTTT.

This clonotype was observed a handful of times. The chain links TRBV19 to TRBJ2-1; 13 bases line up with TRBD2. Germline CDR1 is LNHDA and CDR2 is SQIVND (reference sequence). Losses at the gene ends were 6 bases for V and 7 bases for J; bases not matched to a gene: 6. CDR3 length equals 15 residues. CDR3 sequence: CASSTLAGGKNEQFF. The DNA for the CDR3 is TGTGCCAGTAGCACACTAGCGGGAGGGAAAAATGAGCAGTTCTTC.

By share, this clonotype counts as large. This chain connects TRBV7-2 to TRBJ2-5; D may be TRBD2 (7 bases). V was cut by 2 bases and J by 2 bases, with 18 bases left in between. The CDR3 contains 17 residues. Germline values: CDR1 SGHTA, CDR2 FQGNSA. The CDR3 DNA is TGTGCCAGCAGCTTACGAGTAGGCAGGGGACTACAAGAGACCCAGTACTTC. As protein: CASSLRVGRGLQETQYF.

By share of the sample, this clonotype is large (0.1 to 1%). The chain has TRBV29-1 and TRBJ1-2, with 7 bases fitting TRBD1. Germline values: CDR1 SQVTM, CDR2 ANQGSEA. Trimming cost V 6 bases and J 2 bases; bases outside gene matches: 6. This CDR3 region has 13 residues. The CDR3 sequence is CSVAQTGNYGYTF. DNA for the CDR3: TGCAGCGTCGCCCAGACAGGGAACTATGGCTACACCTTC.

By sample fraction, this clonotype is large. The gene calls are TRBV25-1 and TRBJ1-1; D is ambiguous. This CDR3 region has 16 residues. CDR1 MGHDK and CDR2 SYGVNS come from the germline V gene. Trimming stripped 2 bases from V and 1 base from J, with 14 bases between. The CDR3, as DNA: TGTGCCAGCAGTGAAGGGTCATGGGCCGCGAACACTGAAGCTTTCTTT. Amino acids: CASSEGSWAANTEAFF.

By its share, this clonotype is medium-sized (0.01 to 0.1%). The chain carries TRBV20-1 and TRBJ2-1; 7 positions match TRBD1. Trimming cost V 5 bases and J 2 bases; bases outside gene matches: 9. The germline V gene encodes CDR1 DFQATT and CDR2 SNEGSKA (reference sequence). The CDR3 is made up of 15 amino acids. CDR3: CSALARDRTYNEQFF. The CDR3 nucleotides are TGCAGTGCTCTAGCCCGGGACAGAACCTACAATGAGCAGTTCTTC.

This clonotype qualifies as medium-sized. This chain uses TRBV28 with TRBJ2-7, with TRBD2 matching 7 bases. From germline, CDR1 is MDHEN and CDR2 SYDVKM. CDR3 length: 12 amino acids. V shed 8 bases and J 6 bases; nucleotides not matched to a gene: 7. The DNA of the CDR3 is TGTGCCAGCGGGAGGGAGGAGAGCGAGCAGTACTTC. Protein product: CASGREESEQYF.

This clonotype qualifies as medium-sized. The rearrangement links TRBV9 to TRBJ2-1, with D hard to call. Germline CDR1 is SGDLS and CDR2 is YYNGEE. Trimming removed 0 bases at V and 2 bases at J, with 9 bases between. The CDR3 consists of 15 residues. The CDR3 reads CASSVAVSTYNEQFF. For the CDR3, the DNA is TGTGCCAGCAGCGTAGCCGTTTCGACCTACAATGAGCAGTTCTTC.

This clonotype is judged large. The chain recombines TRBV2 with TRBJ1-6; no reliable D call. In germline, CDR1 is SNHLY, CDR2 FYNNEI. Trimming pared 3 bases from V and 10 bases from J, leaving 10 bases between. This CDR3 comprises 13 residues. As DNA, the CDR3 is TGTGCCAGCAGTGAGAGGCTGGGGTCACCCCTCCACTTT. This codes for CASSERLGSPLHF.

This clonotype is judged large. CDR3 in DNA: TGCAGCGTTGAGGGCCGCTACTCCTACGAGCAGTACTTC. It encodes CSVEGRYSYEQYF. The chain uses TRBV29-1 and TRBJ2-7; no clear D gene. With 3 bases removed from V and 0 bases from J, the gap between germline ends came to 9 bases. Per the germline V gene, CDR1 is SQVTM and CDR2 is ANQGSEA. This CDR3 region has 13 residues.

Judged by abundance, this clonotype is medium-sized. V and J are TRBV7-2 and TRBJ2-2; D is perhaps TRBD2 (6 bases). The CDR3 runs 14 residues. The ends were cut back, 11 bases at V and 4 bases at J, with 17 bases in the middle. Germline V gene data show CDR1 as SGHTA and CDR2 as FQGNSA. This chain's CDR3 is CALKRLETTGELFF. The CDR3 DNA follows: TGTGCCCTCAAGCGACTAGAAACCACCGGGGAGCTGTTTTTT.

This clonotype is large by share. This chain links TRBV11-2 with TRBJ2-7; D remains unclear. Per germline, CDR1 SGHAT and CDR2 FQNNGV. This CDR3 region has 13 residues. V lost 3 bases to trimming and J lost 2 bases, with 8 bases between them. CDR3 sequence: CASSFYRAYEQYF. Here the CDR3 DNA reads TGTGCCAGCAGCTTTTACAGAGCCTACGAGCAGTACTTC. The variable domain in full, with the rest retrieved from reference TRBV11-2 and TRBJ2-7, is EAGVAQSPRYKIIEKRQSVAFWCNPISGHATLYWYQQILGQGPKLLIQFQNNGVVDDSQLPKDRFSAERLKGVDSTLKIQPAKLEDSAVYLCASSFYRAYEQYFGPGTRLTVT.

This clonotype qualifies as medium-sized. The gene calls are TRBV20-1 and TRBJ1-5; 12 nucleotides align to TRBD1. This CDR3 contains 16 residues. Germline V lookup: CDR1 DFQATT, CDR2 SNEGSKA (reference sequence). After removal of 1 base from V and 7 bases from J, the junction contained 8 bases not matched to a gene. The CDR3 is CSARVAGTGGGQPQHF. CDR3 DNA sequence: TGCAGTGCTAGAGTTGCCGGGACAGGGGGCGGGCAGCCCCAGCATTTT.

Judged by abundance, this clonotype is large. The chain combines TRBV11-1 with TRBJ2-5; TRBD2 agrees at 9 bases. From germline, CDR1 is SGHAT and CDR2 FQDESV (reference sequence). V lost 5 bases to trimming and J lost 0 bases; unmatched junction nucleotides: 4. The CDR3 loop spans 15 amino acids. The CDR3 spells CASSPLAGDQETQYF. The CDR3 DNA sequence: TGTGCCAGCAGCCCCTTAGCGGGAGACCAAGAGACCCAGTACTTC.

In its sample, this clonotype ranks as large (0.1 to 1%). V and J are TRBV27 and TRBJ1-1; TRBD1 aligns across 7 bases. Germline CDR1 and CDR2: MNHEY and SMNVEV (reference sequence). This CDR3 is 12 amino acids long. V shed 5 bases and J 6 bases; nucleotides not matched to a gene: 3. The CDR3 here is CASSPTGAEAFF. In DNA form, the CDR3 reads TGTGCCAGCAGTCCAACAGGGGCTGAAGCTTTCTTT.

This clonotype is termed large. The gene calls are TRBV2 and TRBJ2-3; D assignment may be TRBD1 or TRBD2 (6 bases each). The CDR3 runs 16 residues. Trimming shortened V by 3 bases and J by 3 bases, and 16 bases separated the two germline ends. CDR1 SNHLY and CDR2 FYNNEI come from the germline V gene. The DNA for the CDR3 is TGTGCCAGCAGTGATCCCCGGGGGCCTTTTACAGATACGCAGTATTTT. Translated, it gives CASSDPRGPFTDTQYF.

The chain uses TRBV19 and TRBJ2-7; possible D gene TRBD1, 6 bases. The V gene lost 5 bases and the J gene lost 4 bases, with 18 bases spanning the gap. Per the germline V gene, CDR1 is LNHDA and CDR2 is SQIVND (reference sequence). This CDR3 contains 15 residues. CDR3 amino acids: CASSPETGLIYEQYF. The CDR3, as DNA: TGTGCCAGTAGTCCCGAGACAGGCCTGATTTACGAGCAGTACTTC.

This clonotype is labeled large. The chain combines TRBV2 with TRBJ2-5; possibly TRBD1 for D (6 bases). The germline gives CDR1 SNHLY, CDR2 FYNNEI. The germline V and J ends were trimmed by 4 bases and 0 bases, with 12 bases remaining between them. The length of the CDR3 is 15 residues. As DNA, the CDR3 is TGTGCCAGCAGTGGGCGGACAGTGTACCAAGAGACCCAGTACTTC. Protein product: CASSGRTVYQETQYF.

This clonotype is deemed medium-sized (0.01 to 0.1%). A junction end diverges from the germline sequence, so it may reflect a read error. The chain couples TRBV4-1 to TRBJ2-7; D is uncertain. Germline V lookup: CDR1 MGHRA, CDR2 YSYEKL. CDR3 length equals 14 residues. The CDR3 reads CPSSQDSMAYEQYF. CDR3 bases: TGCCCCAGCAGCCAAGATAGTATGGCTTACGAGCAGTACTTC.

This clonotype is classed as large. The chain employs TRBV7-3 and TRBJ1-5; no firm D call. The CDR3 contains 15 residues. V was trimmed by 0 bases and J by 7 bases, leaving 13 bases between them. Germline V gene lookup returns CDR1 SGHTA and CDR2 FQGTGA. This CDR3 is CASSLTRQTLQPQHF. The CDR3, as DNA: TGTGCCAGCAGCTTAACTCGGCAGACGTTGCAGCCCCAGCATTTT.

This clonotype is termed large (0.1 to 1%). This sequence joins TRBV29-1 and TRBJ2-3; no firm D call. V was shortened by 5 bases and J by 8 bases, with 17 bases between the two germline ends. The germline V gene encodes CDR1 SQVTM and CDR2 ANQGSEA. The CDR3 runs to 13 residues. The CDR3 coding sequence is TGCAGCGTTTTGGGTGGGGTTATTGTTACGCAGTATTTT. Translated, it gives CSVLGGVIVTQYF.

By sample fraction, this clonotype is large. The gene calls are TRBV12-5 and TRBJ2-1, with 8 positions matching TRBD1. The CDR3 has 14 residues. Per the germline V gene, CDR1 is LGHNT and CDR2 is FRNRAP. Trimming at V came to 1 base and at J to 5 bases, leaving 1 base not matched to a gene. In nucleotides, the CDR3 is TGTGCTAGTGGTTTGGGACAGGGGAACAATGAGCAGTTCTTC. Protein product: CASGLGQGNNEQFF.

Points on this clonotype: Since no conserved phenylalanine or tryptophan closes the CDR3, a read error is the likely cause. The chain has TRBV19 and TRBJ2-7; D call uncertain. From germline, CDR1 is LNHDA and CDR2 SQIVND (reference sequence). The CDR3 consists of 15 residues. The V and J ends lost 0 bases and 1 base respectively, with 10 bases between them. This CDR3 is CASSIDDGDSYEQYS. The CDR3 region has the DNA TGTGCCAGTAGTATAGATGATGGAGATTCCTACGAGCAGTACTCC.

This clonotype is labeled as medium-sized. The rearrangement uses TRBV28 and TRBJ2-1; 8 bases map to TRBD2. With 5 bases clipped from V and 4 bases from J, the junction kept 10 bases outside the gene matches. This CDR3 is 16 amino acids long. Germline CDR1 and CDR2: MDHEN and SYDVKM. CDR3 amino acids: CASSPITSGPYNEQFF. In nucleotides, the CDR3 is TGTGCCAGCAGTCCCATCACTAGCGGACCTTACAATGAGCAGTTCTTC.

In its sample, this clonotype is large. V gene TRBV19 combines with J gene TRBJ2-7; D possibly corresponds to TRBD2 (5 bases). CDR1 and CDR2 (germline): LNHDA, SQIVND (reference sequence). This CDR3 is built from 14 residues. V dropped 6 bases and J dropped 6 bases, with 18 bases sitting between them. This CDR3 is CASSIFAQAGEQYF. The CDR3 DNA is TGTGCCAGTAGCATTTTTGCGCAGGCGGGCGAGCAGTACTTC. Drawing the rest from reference TRBV19 and TRBJ2-7, the complete variable domain is DGGITQSPKYLFRKEGQNVTLSCEQNLNHDAMYWYRQDPGQGLRLIYYSQIVNDFQKGDIAEGYSVSREKKESFPLTVTSAQKNPTAFYLCASSIFAQAGEQYFGPGTRLTVT.

By sample fraction, this clonotype is large. The V gene is TRBV6-6, the J gene TRBJ1-1; unclear D gene. CDR1 is MNHNY, CDR2 SVGAGI, per germline (reference sequence). The CDR3 is made up of 13 amino acids. The V and J ends lost 2 bases and 3 bases respectively, with 7 bases between them. The CDR3: CASSYRMDTEAFF. The CDR3 nucleotides read TGTGCCAGCAGTTACCGGATGGACACTGAAGCTTTCTTT.

By sample share, this clonotype is large (0.1 to 1%). The rearrangement links TRBV23-1 to TRBJ2-1; D unclear. TRBV23-1 counts as an open reading frame of uncertain function. The CDR3 has 12 residues. The V end was cut by 4 bases, the J end by 7 bases, with 8 bases between. The CDR3 loop is CASSPTKNEQFF. CDR3 bases: TGCGCCAGCAGTCCAACTAAGAATGAGCAGTTCTTC.